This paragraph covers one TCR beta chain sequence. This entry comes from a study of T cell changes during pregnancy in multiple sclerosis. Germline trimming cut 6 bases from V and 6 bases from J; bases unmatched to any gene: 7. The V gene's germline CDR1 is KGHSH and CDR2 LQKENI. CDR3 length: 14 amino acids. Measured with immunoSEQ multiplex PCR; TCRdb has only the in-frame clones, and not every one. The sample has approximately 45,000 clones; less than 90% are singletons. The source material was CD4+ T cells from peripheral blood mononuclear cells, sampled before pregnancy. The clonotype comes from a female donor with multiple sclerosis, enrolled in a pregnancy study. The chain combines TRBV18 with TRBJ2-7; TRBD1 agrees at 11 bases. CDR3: CASSPTGTGGEQYF. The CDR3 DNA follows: TGTGCCAGCTCCCCAACCGGGACAGGGGGCGAGCAGTACTTC.